This TCR beta chain emerged from a study of beta chain features in type 1 diabetes. This clone was counted a few times. Its antigen is still unknown. Study results and caveats: Shortening of TCRB CDR3s, moderate but significant, appeared in all four CD4+ subsets of Type 1 diabetes patients. TCRB repertoires of naive, central memory and Treg cells appeared more similar among patients than among healthy donors. Small HLA sub-analyses could not settle whether HLA shapes TCRB rearrangement.

TCRB transcripts that were expressed got sequenced, as all of the isolated RNA had been reverse transcribed. Assay used: immunoSEQ multiplex PCR; TCRdb lists only in-frame clones, some missing. The table records approximately 170,000 clones, 6.5% to 8.5% of them present only once. V lost 4 bases, J lost 5 bases, and 21 bases lay in between. The CDR3 totals 16 residues. The germline V gene encodes CDR1 SGHVS and CDR2 FNYEAQ. The chain links TRBV7-6 to TRBJ2-7; tentative D call: TRBD1 (5 bases). This TCR was sampled from a man between 18 and 29 years old with type 1 diabetes. The specimen sequenced was central memory CD4+ T cells from blood. CDR3 DNA sequence: TGTGCCAGCAGCTCGTACCTAGGGGTCAACAGCGACGAGCAGTACTTC. Translation gives CASSSYLGVNSDEQYF.